The sequence of this T cell receptor (beta chain) was determined in a study of cytomegalovirus exposure and HLA in healthy donors. With 8 bases clipped from V and 2 bases from J, the junction kept 8 bases outside the gene matches. The CDR3 extends over 15 amino acids. The germline gives CDR1 MNHEY, CDR2 SVGAGI. The study ran its PCR with 60 Vbeta and 13 Jbeta primers. TCRdb keeps only in-frame clones here, not all; method: immunoSEQ multiplex PCR. The sample has approximately 100,000 clones; about 9.4% are singletons. The chain has TRBV6-5 and TRBJ2-2; 7 bases map to TRBD2. Sequencing was done on a sample of PBMCs. This TCR was sampled from a man aged 35 to 55 in good health and CMV-seropositive. CDR3 region: CASGRERRNTGELFF. DNA for the CDR3: TGTGCCAGCGGGCGGGAGAGGAGAAACACCGGGGAGCTGTTTTTT.